The 18 T cell receptor beta chains in this list originate from one sample, sequenced in a study of blood T cell repertoires in COVID-19. TCRdb keeps only in-frame clones here, not all; method: immunoSEQ multiplex PCR. The data hold some 60,000 clones, with about four fifths observed a single time. The sequenced material came from peripheral blood. These receptors all come from a woman aged 80 or older with acute or convalescent COVID-19.

This clone was detected a few times. This chain joins TRBV5-1 and TRBJ1-3; the D is unclear. V gave up 0 bases and J gave up 2 bases, with 9 bases separating them. The CDR3 sequence is 15 residues long. From germline, CDR1 is SGHRS and CDR2 YFSETQ. The DNA of the CDR3 is TGCGCCAGCAGCTTGGACTGGAGGGCTGGAAACACCATATATTTT. Protein sequence: CASSLDWRAGNTIYF.

J is TRBJ2-2 and V is TRBV10-3, with 10 positions matching TRBD1. CDR3 length: 13 residues. Germline CDR1 ENHRY, CDR2 SYGVKD. Trimming removed 8 bases from V and 6 bases from J; junction bases left unmatched: 3. CDR3 sequence: CAIRDRGSGELFF. The CDR3 DNA reads TGTGCCATCCGGGACAGGGGATCCGGGGAGCTGTTTTTT.

The genes are TRBV19 and TRBJ1-1; perhaps TRBD1 as D (5 bases). The length of the CDR3 is 13 residues. Trimming left V 7 bases short and J 7 bases short, with 16 bases between. The germline CDR1 and CDR2 sequences are LNHDA and SQIVND (reference sequence). CDR3: CASTPPTGSEAFF. The CDR3, as DNA: TGTGCCAGTACCCCCCCAACAGGTAGTGAAGCTTTCTTT.

V gene TRBV23-1 combines with J gene TRBJ2-5; 8 nucleotides align to TRBD2. TRBV23-1 is annotated as an ORF whose role is uncertain. This CDR3 spans 14 amino acids. The V gene end was trimmed by 4 bases and the J gene end by 2 bases; junction bases not matched to a gene: 3. The CDR3 coding sequence is TGCGCCAGCAGTCGCGGCGGGGGGCAAGAGACCCAGTACTTC. Its protein is CASSRGGGQETQYF.

CDR3 residues: CASSGTTTGDVGYGYTF. The CDR3 DNA is TGTGCCAGCAGCGGGACGACGACAGGGGATGTTGGCTATGGCTACACCTTC. The chain recombines TRBV5-6 with TRBJ1-2, with 8 bases identical to TRBD1. The germline V gene encodes CDR1 SGHDT and CDR2 YYEEEE. The trim removed 4 bases at V and 4 bases at J, leaving 15 bases unmatched. The CDR3 contains 17 residues.

This clone was counted only a few times. The CDR3 DNA reads as TGTGCCAGCTCGGAGGGGGGGCTTGGCTACACCTTC. Translated, it gives CASSEGGLGYTF. This sequence joins TRBV18 and TRBJ1-2; a possible D gene is TRBD1 (6 bases). With 6 bases removed from V and 7 bases from J, the gap between germline ends came to 12 bases. The CDR3 is 12 residues long. CDR1 and CDR2 (germline): KGHSH, LQKENI.

The chain has TRBV4-3 and TRBJ2-7, with 7 bases matching TRBD1. This CDR3 spans 14 amino acids. CDR1 is LGHNA, CDR2 YSLEER, per germline. Losses at the gene ends were 6 bases for V and 3 bases for J; bases not matched to a gene: 8. CDR3 sequence reads: CASRVTTGDYEQYF. CDR3 nucleotide sequence: TGCGCCAGCAGGGTTACTACAGGGGACTACGAGCAGTACTTC.

This rearrangement joins TRBV11-1 to TRBJ1-1, with D unresolved. CDR1 and CDR2 (germline): SGHAT, FQDESV (reference sequence). The CDR3 has 13 amino acids. The V end was cut by 5 bases, the J end by 7 bases, with 14 bases between. CDR3 in amino acids: CASSGRTGREAFF. DNA for the CDR3: TGTGCCAGCAGCGGCCGAACGGGTCGTGAAGCTTTCTTT.

V is TRBV19 and J is TRBJ1-5; 7 nucleotides match TRBD1. Germline V CDR1 and CDR2: LNHDA, SQIVND (reference sequence). CDR3 size: 15 residues. With 5 bases clipped from V and 0 bases from J, the junction kept 4 bases outside the gene matches. For the CDR3, the DNA is TGTGCCAGTAGTTCCGGGACAGCTAGCAATCAGCCCCAGCATTTT. Translation gives CASSSGTASNQPQHF.

The chain is built from TRBV5-1 and TRBJ2-2, with 8 bases identical to TRBD1. Germline V gene data show CDR1 as SGHRS and CDR2 as YFSETQ. The CDR3 has 17 residues. V shed 4 bases and J 1 base; nucleotides not matched to a gene: 9. The CDR3 region has the DNA TGCGCCAGCAGCCTATCCTCCAGGGGGCGGAACACCGGGGAGCTGTTTTTT. Its translation: CASSLSSRGRNTGELFF.

In nucleotides, the CDR3 is TGTGCCAGCAGTTACTCAGGGACAGGGATAGCCGGGGAGCTGTTTTTT. It yields the protein CASSYSGTGIAGELFF. The genes are TRBV6-5 and TRBJ2-2; TRBD1 matches at 9 bases. The CDR3 has 16 residues. CDR1 is MNHEY, CDR2 SVGAGI, per germline. Trimming at V came to 0 bases and at J to 6 bases, leaving 5 bases not matched to a gene.

This clone was recorded only once. V gene TRBV3-1 (or the pseudogene TRBV3-2) combines with J gene TRBJ2-3; possibly TRBD2 for D (7 bases). Germline V gives CDR1 LGHDT, CDR2 YNNKEL (reference sequence). This CDR3 has 17 amino acids. The V end lost 6 bases, the J end lost 1 base, and 20 bases lay between the germline ends. CDR3 residues: CASSQGLGAGGTDTQYF. CDR3 DNA sequence: TGTGCCAGCAGTCAGGGGTTAGGGGCGGGGGGCACAGATACGCAGTATTTT.

V gene TRBV7-3 combines with J gene TRBJ2-6; 7 bases are shared with TRBD2. V shed 0 bases and J 0 bases; nucleotides not matched to a gene: 8. Germline V lookup: CDR1 SGHTA, CDR2 FQGTGA. This CDR3 has 19 amino acids. CDR3 loop: CASSLTPGLTDSGANVLTF. In nucleotides, the CDR3 is TGTGCCAGCAGCTTAACCCCGGGACTAACAGACTCTGGGGCCAACGTCCTGACTTTC.

In DNA, the CDR3 is TGTGCCAGCACCCGACAGTCTGGGGCCAACGTCCTGACTTTC. Protein: CASTRQSGANVLTF. The rearrangement joins TRBV2 to TRBJ2-6; D possibly corresponds to TRBD1 (5 bases). The ends were cut back, 7 bases at V and 1 base at J, with 8 bases in the middle. Germline assignment: CDR1 SNHLY and CDR2 FYNNEI. The CDR3 is 14 residues long.

V gene TRBV7-2 combines with J gene TRBJ2-1, with D possibly being TRBD2 (6 bases). The germline V gene has CDR1 SGHTA and CDR2 FQGNSA. The ends were cut back, 2 bases at V and 0 bases at J, with 8 bases in the middle. This CDR3 comprises 15 residues. The CDR3 coding sequence is TGTGCCAGCAGCTTAAGGGACTCCTCCTACAATGAGCAGTTCTTC. Protein product: CASSLRDSSYNEQFF. Based on the CDR3 plus reference TRBV7-2 and TRBJ2-1, the full variable domain is GAGVSQSPSNKVTEKGKDVELRCDPISGHTALYWYRQSLGQGLEFLIYFQGNSAPDKSGLPSDRFSAERTGGSVSTLTIQRTQQEDSAVYLCASSLRDSSYNEQFFGPGTRLTVL.

J is TRBJ2-3 and V is TRBV5-1; TRBD2 matches at 10 bases. The germline V gene encodes CDR1 SGHRS and CDR2 YFSETQ. Trimming removed 3 bases from V and 0 bases from J; junction bases left unmatched: 1. The CDR3 extends over 15 amino acids. CDR3 amino acids: CASSWGLASTDTQYF. The CDR3 DNA reads as TGCGCCAGCAGCTGGGGACTAGCGAGCACAGATACGCAGTATTTT.

The table lists this clone with a count of one. The chain uses TRBV11-3 and TRBJ2-7, with 7 bases matching TRBD1. The V and J ends lost 5 bases and 5 bases, in that order; junction bases with no gene match: 6. The CDR3 totals 13 residues. Per the germline V gene, CDR1 is SGHNT and CDR2 is YENEEA. CDR3 in amino acids: CASSRRQGHEQYF. The CDR3 region has the DNA TGTGCCAGCAGCAGACGACAGGGCCACGAGCAGTACTTC.

V usage is TRBV27 and J usage is TRBJ2-7, with D unresolved. CDR3 size: 16 residues. Trimming removed 3 bases from V and 4 bases from J, with 19 bases in between. The germline CDR1 and CDR2 sequences are MNHEY and SMNVEV (reference sequence). The CDR3 nucleotides read TGTGCCAGCAGTTTTCTGAGAGGAGACGCCCCGTACGAGCAGTACTTC. Its translation is CASSFLRGDAPYEQYF.